This T cell receptor beta chain originates from a study of sequential checkpoint blockade in melanoma. Study summary: Randomization was 1:1 between first-line nivolumab→ipilimumab and ipilimumab→nivolumab.

V was clipped by 0 bases and J by 1 base; unmatched bases: 4. CDR1 is LGHNA and CDR2 is YNFKEQ in the germline V gene. This CDR3 comprises 16 residues. The assay was immunoSEQ multiplex PCR, and TCRdb's table has in-frame clones only and misses some. The table lists about 40,000 clones, 84% of them singletons. Described treatment: randomized to nivolumab then ipilimumab (arm A) or the reverse (arm B). The input for sequencing was CD8+ T cells sorted from blood (inferred from file names), taken from a patient given nivolumab and ipilimumab in sequence. The chain combines TRBV4-2 with TRBJ2-7; TRBD1 aligns across 9 bases. This TCR derives from a human donor with melanoma. The CDR3 region is CASSQDLGQGSYEQYF. CDR3 in DNA: TGTGCCAGCAGCCAAGATCTGGGACAGGGTTCCTACGAGCAGTACTTC.